This T cell receptor (beta chain) comes out of a study of technical replicates of blood from a handful of donors. The CDR3 sequence is 16 residues long. CDR1 and CDR2 (germline): SEHNR, FQNEAQ (reference sequence). J gave up 7 bases and V 1 base, and 8 bases lay outside the gene matches. Method: immunoSEQ multiplex PCR; TCRdb's copy keeps in-frame clones and lacks some. Of under 70,000 clones in the sample, approximately 90% were seen once. The chain recombines TRBV7-9 with TRBJ2-1; TRBD2 matches at 9 bases. The sequence came from a human donor in good health. Some clones in this sample may be carry-over from other donors' samples. The sequencing sample was made of PBMCs. CDR3 in amino acids: CASSLGSAGGGNEQFF. CDR3 in DNA: TGTGCCAGCAGCTTAGGATCAGCGGGGGGAGGGAATGAGCAGTTCTTC.